This is a list of T cell receptor beta chains from one sample in a study of neoadjuvant anti-PD-1 for oral cavity cancer. Clones were sequenced by immunoSEQ multiplex PCR, and TCRdb holds only the in-frame ones, with some missing. The sample shows about 62,000 clones, under 85% of them seen only once. Specimen: PBMCs, collected before nivolumab (anti-PD-1) treatment. The source is a person between 40 and 80 years old with oral cavity squamous cell carcinoma. Both conserved end residues are part of each CDR3. D genes are given only for firm matches. Not all rows give a size; the values are once, few, many and, for expanded clones, a class.

d_gene: NA
j_gene: TRBJ1-6
v_gene: TRBV2
abundance: few
CDR3nt: TGTGCCAGCAGTGAAGCAACTCCGAGGTCACCCCTCCACTTT
CDR3aa: CASSEATPRSPLHF

d_gene: TRBD2
j_gene: TRBJ2-7
v_gene: TRBV7-3
abundance: few
CDR3nt: TGTGCCAGCAGCTTAACAGGGGCTAGCGGGAGCTCCGAGCAGTACTTC
CDR3aa: CASSLTGASGSSEQYF

d_gene: NA
j_gene: TRBJ1-6
v_gene: TRBV11-2
abundance: NA
CDR3nt: TGTGCCAGCAGCTTAGATCCAGGGCACAATTCACCCCTCCACTTT
CDR3aa: CASSLDPGHNSPLHF

d_gene: TRBD1
j_gene: TRBJ1-5
v_gene: TRBV27
abundance: NA
CDR3nt: TGTGCCAGCAGTCCTCTCGACAGGGGGCTTGAGCAGCCCCAGCATTTT
CDR3aa: CASSPLDRGLEQPQHF

d_gene: TRBD1
j_gene: TRBJ2-7
v_gene: TRBV6-5
abundance: NA
CDR3nt: TGTGCCAGCAATGGGGACAGGGGGCGAGGAGAGCAGTACTTC
CDR3aa: CASNGDRGRGEQYF

d_gene: NA
j_gene: TRBJ1-4
v_gene: TRBV5-6
abundance: NA
CDR3nt: TGTGCCAGCAGCATTGGGACCGTCAATGAAAAACTGTTTTTT
CDR3aa: CASSIGTVNEKLFF

d_gene: TRBD2
j_gene: TRBJ2-7
v_gene: TRBV10-3
abundance: NA
CDR3nt: TGTGCCATCAGTGAGGCTAGCGGGGTTTACGAGCAGTACTTC
CDR3aa: CAISEASGVYEQYF

d_gene: NA
j_gene: TRBJ1-1
v_gene: TRBV5-6
abundance: NA
CDR3nt: TGTGCCAGCAGCTGGGGGGGATTTGAAGCTTTCTTT
CDR3aa: CASSWGGFEAFF

d_gene: NA
j_gene: TRBJ2-7
v_gene: TRBV28
abundance: NA
CDR3nt: TGTGCCAGCAGTTTGGCCTCCCGAGGGGGATTCTACGAGCAGTACTTC
CDR3aa: CASSLASRGGFYEQYF

d_gene: TRBD1
j_gene: TRBJ1-2
v_gene: TRBV4-1
abundance: NA
CDR3nt: TGCGCCAGCAGCCGGGCGGGACAGTCGCGAGGCTACACCTTC
CDR3aa: CASSRAGQSRGYTF

d_gene: TRBD1
j_gene: TRBJ1-1
v_gene: TRBV19
abundance: NA
CDR3nt: TGTGCCAGTAGTGTAGGGACAGGGGGTTCGCCTGAAGCTTTCTTT
CDR3aa: CASSVGTGGSPEAFF

d_gene: TRBD1
j_gene: TRBJ1-5
v_gene: TRBV5-1
abundance: NA
CDR3nt: TGCGCCAGCAGCAAAGGGACAGGGGGCACTCAGCCCCAGCATTTT
CDR3aa: CASSKGTGGTQPQHF

d_gene: NA
j_gene: TRBJ2-3
v_gene: TRBV19
abundance: NA
CDR3nt: TGTGCCAGTAGCAAAGCGGAGATCACAGATACGCAGTATTTT
CDR3aa: CASSKAEITDTQYF

d_gene: NA
j_gene: TRBJ1-5
v_gene: TRBV15
abundance: NA
CDR3nt: TGTGCCACCAGCAGGGATGTGAATCAGCCCCAGCATTTT
CDR3aa: CATSRDVNQPQHF

d_gene: NA
j_gene: TRBJ2-3
v_gene: TRBV4-1
abundance: NA
CDR3nt: TGCGCCAGCAGCCTGGGACTTAAAACAGATACGCAGTATTTT
CDR3aa: CASSLGLKTDTQYF

d_gene: NA
j_gene: TRBJ2-3
v_gene: TRBV7-2
abundance: few
CDR3nt: TGTGCCAGCAGCTCTACAGATACGCAGTATTTT
CDR3aa: CASSSTDTQYF

d_gene: NA
j_gene: TRBJ2-1
v_gene: TRBV6-5
abundance: NA
CDR3nt: TGTGCCAGCAGTTACTCGCAGGGGATTAACAATGAGCAGTTCTTC
CDR3aa: CASSYSQGINNEQFF

d_gene: TRBD2
j_gene: TRBJ2-5
v_gene: TRBV2
abundance: NA
CDR3nt: TGTGCCAGCAGGAGGGGACTAGCGGGGAGAGAGACCCAGTACTTC
CDR3aa: CASRRGLAGRETQYF